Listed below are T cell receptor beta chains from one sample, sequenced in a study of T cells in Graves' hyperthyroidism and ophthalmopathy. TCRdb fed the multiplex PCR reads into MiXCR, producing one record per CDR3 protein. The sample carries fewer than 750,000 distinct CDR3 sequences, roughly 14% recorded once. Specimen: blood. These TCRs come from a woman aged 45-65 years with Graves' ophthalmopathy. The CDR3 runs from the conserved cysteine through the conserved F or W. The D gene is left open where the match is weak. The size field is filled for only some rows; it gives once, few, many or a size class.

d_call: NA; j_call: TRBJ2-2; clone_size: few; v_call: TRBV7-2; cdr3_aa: CAAAGAGNTGELFF
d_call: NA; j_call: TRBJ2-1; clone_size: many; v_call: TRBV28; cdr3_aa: CASSSPWDQSYNEQFF
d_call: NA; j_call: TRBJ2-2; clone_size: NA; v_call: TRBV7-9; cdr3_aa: CAGSFSFPNTGELFF
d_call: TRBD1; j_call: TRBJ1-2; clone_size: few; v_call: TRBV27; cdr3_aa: CATADRDYGYTF
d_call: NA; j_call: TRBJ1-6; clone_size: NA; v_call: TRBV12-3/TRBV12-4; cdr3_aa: CASSLLGLLGSSLHF
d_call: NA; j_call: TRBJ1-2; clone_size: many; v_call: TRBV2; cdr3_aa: CASSAGVNYGYTF
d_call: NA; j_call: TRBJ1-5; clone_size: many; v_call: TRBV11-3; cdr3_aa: CASSFGLGYQPQHF
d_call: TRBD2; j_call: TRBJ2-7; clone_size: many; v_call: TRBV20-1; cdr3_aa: CSAGVTSGSSYEQYF
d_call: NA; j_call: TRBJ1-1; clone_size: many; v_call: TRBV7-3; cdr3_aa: CASSPSAGNTEAFF
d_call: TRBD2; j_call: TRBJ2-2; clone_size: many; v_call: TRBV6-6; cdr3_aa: CASSYSKVAGHTGELFF
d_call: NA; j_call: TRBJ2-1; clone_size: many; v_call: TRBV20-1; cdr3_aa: CSASDPYHNEQFF
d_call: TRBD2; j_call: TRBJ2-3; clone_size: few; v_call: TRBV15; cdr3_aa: CATSTGGVRRKDTQYF
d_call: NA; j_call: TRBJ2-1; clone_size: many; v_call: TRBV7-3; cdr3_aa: CASSSSVSYNEQFF
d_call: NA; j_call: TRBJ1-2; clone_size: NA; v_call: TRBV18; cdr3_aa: CASSHGESRVSGYTF
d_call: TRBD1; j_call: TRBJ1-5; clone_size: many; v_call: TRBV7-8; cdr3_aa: CASSPRRTGVNQPQHF
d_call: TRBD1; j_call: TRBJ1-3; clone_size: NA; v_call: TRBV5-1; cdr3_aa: CASSLMTGTGNTIYF
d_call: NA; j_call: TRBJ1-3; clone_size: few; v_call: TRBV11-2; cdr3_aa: CASSLVRRSGNTIYF
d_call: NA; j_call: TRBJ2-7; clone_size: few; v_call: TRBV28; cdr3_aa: CASIPGSAYEQYF
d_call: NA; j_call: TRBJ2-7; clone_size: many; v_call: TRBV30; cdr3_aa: CAWRHPRDEQYF
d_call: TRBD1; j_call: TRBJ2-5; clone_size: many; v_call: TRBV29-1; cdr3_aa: CSVTTGGGSETQYF
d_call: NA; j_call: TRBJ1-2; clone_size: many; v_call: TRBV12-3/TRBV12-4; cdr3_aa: CASTHPRNYGYTF
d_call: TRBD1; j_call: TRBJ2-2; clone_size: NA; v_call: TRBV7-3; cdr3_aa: CASSLDRATNTGELFF
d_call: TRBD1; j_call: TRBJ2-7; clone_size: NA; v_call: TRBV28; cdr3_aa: CASKITGGSYEQYF
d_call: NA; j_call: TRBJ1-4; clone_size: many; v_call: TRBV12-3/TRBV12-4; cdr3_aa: CASSLSFNEKLFF
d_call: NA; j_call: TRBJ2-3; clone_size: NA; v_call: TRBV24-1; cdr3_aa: CATSDPPGRNTDTQYF
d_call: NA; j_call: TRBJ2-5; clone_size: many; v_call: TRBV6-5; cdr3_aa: CASSYFSAGQETQYF
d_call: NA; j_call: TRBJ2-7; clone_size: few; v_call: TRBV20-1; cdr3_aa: CSEDYLSYEQYF
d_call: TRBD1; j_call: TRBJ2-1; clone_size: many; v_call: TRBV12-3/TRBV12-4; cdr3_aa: CASSYDRGIGNEQFF
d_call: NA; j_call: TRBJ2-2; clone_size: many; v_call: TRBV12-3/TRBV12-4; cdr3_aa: CATSGLVNTGELFF
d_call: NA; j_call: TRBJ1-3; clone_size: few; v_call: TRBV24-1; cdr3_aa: CATSPAGGNTIYF
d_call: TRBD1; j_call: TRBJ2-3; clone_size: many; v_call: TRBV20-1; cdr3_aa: CSARQGAADTQYF
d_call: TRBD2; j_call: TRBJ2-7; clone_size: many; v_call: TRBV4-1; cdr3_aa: CASSQESAGAFAQYF
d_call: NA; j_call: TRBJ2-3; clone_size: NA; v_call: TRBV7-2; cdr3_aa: CASSWGFISTDTQYF
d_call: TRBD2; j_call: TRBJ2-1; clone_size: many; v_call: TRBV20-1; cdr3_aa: CSARGIGEGFNEQFF
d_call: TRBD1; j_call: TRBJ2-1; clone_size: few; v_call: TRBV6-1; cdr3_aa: CASSLPGQGVNEQFF
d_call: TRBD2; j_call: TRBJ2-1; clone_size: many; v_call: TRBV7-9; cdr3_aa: CASSLLGSGRGDEQFF
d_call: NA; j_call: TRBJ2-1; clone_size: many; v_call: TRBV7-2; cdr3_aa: CASSFLAFSRFDEQFF
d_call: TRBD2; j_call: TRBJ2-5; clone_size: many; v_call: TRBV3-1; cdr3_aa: CASSQGTAGDFLETQYF
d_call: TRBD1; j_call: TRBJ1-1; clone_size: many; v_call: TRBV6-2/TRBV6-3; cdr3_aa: CASSYDRAHSEAFF
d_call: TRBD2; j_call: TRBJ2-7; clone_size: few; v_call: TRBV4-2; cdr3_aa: CASSQDGLAGAGSYEQYF
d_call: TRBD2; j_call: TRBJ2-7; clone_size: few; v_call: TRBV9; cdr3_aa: CASSVVSSGREEQYF
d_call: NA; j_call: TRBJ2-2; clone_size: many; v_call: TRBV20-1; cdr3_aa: CSARMGSNTGELFF
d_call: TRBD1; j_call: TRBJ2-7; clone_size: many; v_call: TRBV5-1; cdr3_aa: CASSPTGLSYEQYF
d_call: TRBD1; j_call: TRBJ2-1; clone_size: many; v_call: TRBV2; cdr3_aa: CANPGQGRDNEQFF